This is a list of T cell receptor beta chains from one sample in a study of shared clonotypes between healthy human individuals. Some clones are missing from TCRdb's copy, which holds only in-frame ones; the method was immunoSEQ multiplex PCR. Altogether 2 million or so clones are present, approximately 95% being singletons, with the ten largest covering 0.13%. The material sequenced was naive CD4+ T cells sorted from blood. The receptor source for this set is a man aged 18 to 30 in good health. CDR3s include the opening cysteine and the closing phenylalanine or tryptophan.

CASAGGTSYNEQFF	TRBV5-1	TRBJ2-1
CASSVGGGYGYTF	TRBV5-1	TRBJ1-2
CASTLHGAGELFF	TRBV5-4	TRBJ2-2
CASSRGAGETWASEQYF	TRBV5-1	TRBJ2-7
CASGQGLNEQFF	TRBV10-3	TRBJ2-1
CASGSGGAGDTQYF	TRBV5-1	TRBJ2-3
CASSPGSSGANVLTF	TRBV19	TRBJ2-6
CASSVRGDLQSYGYTF	TRBV9	TRBJ1-2
CASSLAGTAYSPLHF	TRBV11-2	TRBJ1-6
CASGRGQGGYGYTF	TRBV28	TRBJ1-2
CASSLRGNTDTQYF	TRBV5-1	TRBJ2-3
CASSELRDSNQPQHF	TRBV6-1	TRBJ1-5
CSVRQDTYNSPLHF	TRBV29-1	TRBJ1-6
CATSSPSGSSYEQYF	TRBV15	TRBJ2-7
CASSLQRSSSYEQYF	TRBV11-2	TRBJ2-7
CASSVGRTAKNIQYF	TRBV2	TRBJ2-4
CASSSGQGNRPQHF	TRBV7-6	TRBJ1-5
CASSNTRGYEQYF	TRBV6-1	TRBJ2-7
CASSFLSGGNYGYTF	TRBV7-2	TRBJ1-2
CASSQQPPGLAGVETQYF	TRBV4-1	TRBJ2-5
CASSPTPYEQYF	TRBV6-8	TRBJ2-7
CASRPSGRTEAFF	TRBV27	TRBJ1-1
CASSYSLGRTEAFF	TRBV6-6	TRBJ1-1
CASSLWWRSSTDTQYF	TRBV14	TRBJ2-3
CASLDGTSSYNEQFF	TRBV6-6	TRBJ2-1
CASSVDRGPSYEQYF	TRBV27	TRBJ2-7
CASTPAQGSGEQYF	TRBV27	TRBJ2-7